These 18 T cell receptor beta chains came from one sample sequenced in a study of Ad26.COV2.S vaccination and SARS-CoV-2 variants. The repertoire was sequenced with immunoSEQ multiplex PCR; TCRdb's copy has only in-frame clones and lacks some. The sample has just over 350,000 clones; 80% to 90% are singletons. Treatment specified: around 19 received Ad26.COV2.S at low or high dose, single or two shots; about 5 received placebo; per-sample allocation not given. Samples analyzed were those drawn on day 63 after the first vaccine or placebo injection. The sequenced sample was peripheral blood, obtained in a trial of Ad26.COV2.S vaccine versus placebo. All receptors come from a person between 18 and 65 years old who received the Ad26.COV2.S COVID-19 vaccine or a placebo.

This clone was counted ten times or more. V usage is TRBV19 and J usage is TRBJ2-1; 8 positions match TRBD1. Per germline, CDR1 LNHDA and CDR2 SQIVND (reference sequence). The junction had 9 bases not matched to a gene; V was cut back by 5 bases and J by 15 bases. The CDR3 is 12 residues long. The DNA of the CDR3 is TGTGCCAGTAGTCACGACACAGGGGGGATGTTCTTC. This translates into CASSHDTGGMFF.

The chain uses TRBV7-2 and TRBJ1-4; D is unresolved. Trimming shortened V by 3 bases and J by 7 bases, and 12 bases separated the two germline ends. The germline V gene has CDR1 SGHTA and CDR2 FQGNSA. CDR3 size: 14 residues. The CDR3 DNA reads TGTGCCAGCAGCTTGGTACTCCGGGCTGAAAAACTGTTTTTT. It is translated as CASSLVLRAEKLFF.

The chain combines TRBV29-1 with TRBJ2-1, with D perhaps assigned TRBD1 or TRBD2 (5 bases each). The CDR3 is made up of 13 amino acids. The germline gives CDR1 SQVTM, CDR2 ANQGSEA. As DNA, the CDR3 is TGCACCGGCCGGCTCTCGGGGCTCAATGAGCAGTTCTTC. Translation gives CTGRLSGLNEQFF.

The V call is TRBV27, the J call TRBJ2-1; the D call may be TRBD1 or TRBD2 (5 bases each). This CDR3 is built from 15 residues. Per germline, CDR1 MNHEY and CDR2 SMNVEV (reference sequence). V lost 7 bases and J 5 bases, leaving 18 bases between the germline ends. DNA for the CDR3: TGTGCCAGCACCCCGGTTGGGACCCCAGACAATGAGCAGTTCTTC. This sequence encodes CASTPVGTPDNEQFF.

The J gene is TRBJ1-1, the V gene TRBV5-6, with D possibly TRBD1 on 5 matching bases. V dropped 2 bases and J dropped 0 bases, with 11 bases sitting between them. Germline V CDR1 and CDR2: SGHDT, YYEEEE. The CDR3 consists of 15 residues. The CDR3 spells CASSFRGVMNTEAFF. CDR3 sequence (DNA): TGTGCCAGCAGCTTCCGAGGGGTTATGAACACTGAAGCTTTCTTT.

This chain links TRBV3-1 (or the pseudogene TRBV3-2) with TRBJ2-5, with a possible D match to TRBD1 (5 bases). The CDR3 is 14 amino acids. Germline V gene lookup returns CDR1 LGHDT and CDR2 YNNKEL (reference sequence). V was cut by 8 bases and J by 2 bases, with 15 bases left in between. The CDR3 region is CASGAGGWQETQYF. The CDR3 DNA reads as TGTGCCAGCGGGGCTGGCGGTTGGCAAGAGACCCAGTACTTC.

The CDR3: CATSGSYNEQFF. CDR3 coding DNA: TGTGCCACTAGCGGGAGCTACAATGAGCAGTTCTTC. V gene TRBV28 combines with J gene TRBJ2-1; 10 bases line up with TRBD2. Trimming took 10 bases from V and 3 from J; bases not matched to a gene: 0. The CDR3 consists of 12 residues. Germline V gene lookup returns CDR1 MDHEN and CDR2 SYDVKM. The whole variable domain, remainder taken from reference TRBV28 and TRBJ2-1, is DVKVTQSSRYLVKRTGEKVFLECVQDMDHENMFWYRQDPGLGLRLIYFSYDVKMKEKGDIPEGYSVSREKKERFSLILESASTNQTSMYLCATSGSYNEQFFGPGTRLTVL.

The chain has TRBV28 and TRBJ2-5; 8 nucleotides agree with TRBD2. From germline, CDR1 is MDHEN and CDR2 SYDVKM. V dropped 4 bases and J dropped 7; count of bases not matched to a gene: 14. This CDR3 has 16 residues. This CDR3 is CASSSTGSGSAMTQYF. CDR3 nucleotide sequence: TGTGCCAGCAGTTCCACTGGAAGCGGGAGCGCCATGACCCAGTACTTC.

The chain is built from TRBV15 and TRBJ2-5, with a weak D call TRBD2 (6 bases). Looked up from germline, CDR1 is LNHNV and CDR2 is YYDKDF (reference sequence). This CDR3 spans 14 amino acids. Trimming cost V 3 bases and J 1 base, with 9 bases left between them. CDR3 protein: CATSRGGIQETQYF. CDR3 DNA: TGTGCCACCAGCAGGGGGGGTATCCAAGAGACCCAGTACTTC.

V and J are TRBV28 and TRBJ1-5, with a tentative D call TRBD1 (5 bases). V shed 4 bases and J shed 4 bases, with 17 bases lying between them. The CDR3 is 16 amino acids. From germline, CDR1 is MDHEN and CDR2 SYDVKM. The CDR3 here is CASSWPKGQGNQPQHF. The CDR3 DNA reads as TGTGCCAGCAGTTGGCCCAAAGGGCAGGGAAATCAGCCCCAGCATTTT.

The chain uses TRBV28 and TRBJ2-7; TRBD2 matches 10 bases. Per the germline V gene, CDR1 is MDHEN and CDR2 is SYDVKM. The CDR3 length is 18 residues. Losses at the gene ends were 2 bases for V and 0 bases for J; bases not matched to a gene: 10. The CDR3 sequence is CASSLGAGGQENSYEQYF. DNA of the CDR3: TGTGCCAGCAGTTTAGGAGCGGGAGGGCAAGAGAACTCCTACGAGCAGTACTTC.

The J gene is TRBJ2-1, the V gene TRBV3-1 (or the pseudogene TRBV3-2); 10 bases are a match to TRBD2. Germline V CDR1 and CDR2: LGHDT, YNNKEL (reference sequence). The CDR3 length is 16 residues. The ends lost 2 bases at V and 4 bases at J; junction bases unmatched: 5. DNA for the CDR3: TGTGCCAGCAGCCAAACCGCTAGCGGGGGTTACAATGAGCAGTTCTTC. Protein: CASSQTASGGYNEQFF.

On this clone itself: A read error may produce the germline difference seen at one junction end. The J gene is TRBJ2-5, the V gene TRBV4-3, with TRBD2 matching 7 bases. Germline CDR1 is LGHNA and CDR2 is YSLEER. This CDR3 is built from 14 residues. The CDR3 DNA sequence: TGCGCCAGCAGCAAAGACCGACTAGCCGGGACCCAGTACTTC. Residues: CASSKDRLAGTQYF.

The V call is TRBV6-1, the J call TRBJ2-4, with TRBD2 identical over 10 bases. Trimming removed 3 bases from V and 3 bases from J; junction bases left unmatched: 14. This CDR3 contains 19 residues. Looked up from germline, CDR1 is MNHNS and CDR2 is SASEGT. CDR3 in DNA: TGTGCCAGCAGTGATCCACGAGCGGGGGGGGAATTCGGCAAAAACATTCAGTACTTC. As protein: CASSDPRAGGEFGKNIQYF.

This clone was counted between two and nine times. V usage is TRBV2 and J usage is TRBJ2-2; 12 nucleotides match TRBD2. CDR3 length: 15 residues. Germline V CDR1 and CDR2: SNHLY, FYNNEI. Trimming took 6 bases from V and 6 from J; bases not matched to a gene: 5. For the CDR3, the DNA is TGTGCCAGCAGCGCGACTAGCGGGAGCCCCGGGGAGCTGTTTTTT. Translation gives CASSATSGSPGELFF.

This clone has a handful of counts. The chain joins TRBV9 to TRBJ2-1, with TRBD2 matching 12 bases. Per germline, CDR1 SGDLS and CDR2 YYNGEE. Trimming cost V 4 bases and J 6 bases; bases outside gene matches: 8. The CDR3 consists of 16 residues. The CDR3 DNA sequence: TGTGCCAGCAGCCCCAGTGTGGGACTAGCGGGCAATGAGCAGTTCTTC. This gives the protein CASSPSVGLAGNEQFF.

The CDR3 spells CASSIRSVGETQYF. The CDR3 DNA reads as TGTGCCAGTAGTATTAGATCAGTAGGAGAGACCCAGTACTTC. The chain uses TRBV19 and TRBJ2-5; D gene unclear. The V end was cut by 3 bases, the J end by 4 bases, with 12 bases between. CDR3 length equals 14 residues. CDR1 and CDR2 (germline): LNHDA, SQIVND (reference sequence).

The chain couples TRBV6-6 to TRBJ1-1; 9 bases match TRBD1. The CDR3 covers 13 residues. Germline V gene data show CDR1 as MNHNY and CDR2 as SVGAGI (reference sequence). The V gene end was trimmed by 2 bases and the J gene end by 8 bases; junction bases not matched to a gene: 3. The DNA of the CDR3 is TGTGCCAGCAGTTACCCCGGGACAGGGGAAGCTTTCTTT. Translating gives CASSYPGTGEAFF.